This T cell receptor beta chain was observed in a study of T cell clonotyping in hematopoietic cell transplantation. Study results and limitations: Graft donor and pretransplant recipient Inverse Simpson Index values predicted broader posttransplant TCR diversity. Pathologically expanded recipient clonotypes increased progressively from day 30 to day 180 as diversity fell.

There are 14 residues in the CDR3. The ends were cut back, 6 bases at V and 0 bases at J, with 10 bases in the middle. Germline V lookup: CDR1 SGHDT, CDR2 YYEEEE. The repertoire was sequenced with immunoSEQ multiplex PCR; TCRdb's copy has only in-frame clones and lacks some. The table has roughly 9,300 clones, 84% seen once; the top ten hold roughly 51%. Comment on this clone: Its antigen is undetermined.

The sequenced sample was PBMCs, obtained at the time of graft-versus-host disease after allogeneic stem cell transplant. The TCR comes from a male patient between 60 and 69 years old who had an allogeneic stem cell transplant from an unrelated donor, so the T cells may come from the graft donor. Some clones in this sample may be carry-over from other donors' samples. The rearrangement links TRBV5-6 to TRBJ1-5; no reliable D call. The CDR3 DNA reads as TGTGCCAGCACAAGATTGAATAGCAATCAGCCCCAGCATTTT. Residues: CASTRLNSNQPQHF.